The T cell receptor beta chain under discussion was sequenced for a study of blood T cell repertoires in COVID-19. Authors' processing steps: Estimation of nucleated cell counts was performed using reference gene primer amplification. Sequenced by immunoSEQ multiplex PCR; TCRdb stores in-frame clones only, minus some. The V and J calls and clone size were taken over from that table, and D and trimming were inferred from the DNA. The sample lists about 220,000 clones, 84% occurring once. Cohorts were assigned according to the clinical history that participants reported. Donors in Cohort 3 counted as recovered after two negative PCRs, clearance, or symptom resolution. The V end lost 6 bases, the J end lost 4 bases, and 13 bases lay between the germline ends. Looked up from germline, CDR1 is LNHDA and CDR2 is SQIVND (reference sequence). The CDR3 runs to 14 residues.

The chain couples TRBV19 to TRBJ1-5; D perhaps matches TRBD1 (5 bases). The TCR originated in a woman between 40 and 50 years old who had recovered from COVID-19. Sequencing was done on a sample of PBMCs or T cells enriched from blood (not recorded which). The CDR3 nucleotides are TGTGCCAGTAGCTATCAGGGAGGAAATCAGCCCCAGCATTTT. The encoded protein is CASSYQGGNQPQHF.